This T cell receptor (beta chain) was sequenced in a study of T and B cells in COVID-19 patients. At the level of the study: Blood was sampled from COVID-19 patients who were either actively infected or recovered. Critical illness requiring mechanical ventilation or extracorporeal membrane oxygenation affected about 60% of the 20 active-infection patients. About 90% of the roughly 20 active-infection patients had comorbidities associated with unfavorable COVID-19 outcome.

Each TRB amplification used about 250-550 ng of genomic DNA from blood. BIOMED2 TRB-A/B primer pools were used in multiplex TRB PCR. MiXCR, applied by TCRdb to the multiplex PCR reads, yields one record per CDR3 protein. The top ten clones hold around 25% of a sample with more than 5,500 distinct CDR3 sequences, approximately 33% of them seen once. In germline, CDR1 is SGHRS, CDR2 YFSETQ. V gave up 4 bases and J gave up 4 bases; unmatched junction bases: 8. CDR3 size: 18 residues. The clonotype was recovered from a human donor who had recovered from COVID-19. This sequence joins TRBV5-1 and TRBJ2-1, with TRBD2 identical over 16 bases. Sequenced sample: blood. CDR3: CASSRTGTSGGGYNEQFF. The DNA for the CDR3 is TGCGCCAGCAGCCGCACCGGGACTAGCGGGGGGGGTTACAATGAGCAGTTCTTC.